These T cell receptor beta chains were read from a single sample in a study of blood T cell repertoires in COVID-19. Here immunoSEQ multiplex PCR was the method, and the copy in TCRdb shows in-frame clones only, minus some. Of around 94,000 clones in the sample, 84% were seen once. The specimen sequenced was peripheral blood. All receptors derive from a man aged 40-49 years with active or convalescent COVID-19. CDR3s include the opening cysteine and the closing phenylalanine or tryptophan. A D gene is named only where the DNA matches it firmly. Only some rows state a clone size, as once, few, many or a class for expanded clones.

CDR3 DNA	CDR3 protein	clone size	V gene	J gene	D gene
TGTGCCAGCAGCCAAGAAGGGCGGGAACATCAGAACACTGAAGCTTTCTTT	CASSQEGREHQNTEAFF	.	TRBV14	TRBJ1-1	.
TGCGCCAGCAGCCAAGATACGGCTACAGGTGGGGAAAAACTGTTTTTT	CASSQDTATGGEKLFF	.	TRBV4-1	TRBJ1-4	.
TGCGCCAGCAGCTTGGGTCCGCGGGACGGAACCTACGAGCAGTACTTC	CASSLGPRDGTYEQYF	once	TRBV5-1	TRBJ2-7	.
TGTGCCAGCTCACCCCCGGGACTAGCGGGGCAAGAGACCCAGTACTTC	CASSPPGLAGQETQYF	.	TRBV18	TRBJ2-5	TRBD2
TGTGCCAGCTCACCAAGGAGACAGCAAGTGAACACTGAAGCTTTCTTT	CASSPRRQQVNTEAFF	.	TRBV18	TRBJ1-1	.
TGTGCCAGCTCAGGTGTTGGTGGAAACACCATATATTTT	CASSGVGGNTIYF	.	TRBV3-1/TRBV3-2	TRBJ1-3	.
TGCGCCAGCAGTCAATGCGTCAGCGGGGGTAACACCGGGGAGCTGTTTTTT	CASSQCVSGGNTGELFF	once	TRBV23-1	TRBJ2-2	TRBD2
TGCGCCAGCAGCTTGGGGTCTAGCGGGGCTTATTTGAATGAGCAGTTCTTC	CASSLGSSGAYLNEQFF	few	TRBV5-1	TRBJ2-1	TRBD2
TGCGCCAGCAGCCAGATGGTAGAGGTGGCTACAGGTACGCAGTATTTT	CASSQMVEVATGTQYF	.	TRBV4-1	TRBJ2-3	.
TGTGCCAGCAGGGGAGACGTCGGGGAGCTGTTTTTT	CASRGDVGELFF	.	TRBV6-5	TRBJ2-2	.
TGTGCCAGTAGAGAGGCAGGGCCCTCCTACGAGCAGTACTTC	CASREAGPSYEQYF	once	TRBV27	TRBJ2-7	.
TGTGCCAGCAGCCGTGCAGAGGGCAATCAGCCCCAGCATTTT	CASSRAEGNQPQHF	.	TRBV3-1/TRBV3-2	TRBJ1-5	.
TGTGCCAGCAGCTTATCGGACAATCCTGGAAACACCATATATTTT	CASSLSDNPGNTIYF	.	TRBV7-8	TRBJ1-3	.
TGTGCCAGCAGCCGACAAACAGGGGGTGCGGATACGCAGTATTTT	CASSRQTGGADTQYF	.	TRBV7-9	TRBJ2-3	TRBD1
TGTGCCAGCAGTGAAAGGGGGAGTGGTGGAAACTATGGCTACACCTTC	CASSERGSGGNYGYTF	.	TRBV6-1	TRBJ1-2	.
TGTGCCAGCACGGTACAGGGGATCGGGGAGCTGTTTTTT	CASTVQGIGELFF	.	TRBV6-5	TRBJ2-2	TRBD1
TGTGCCAGCAGTTTATTCGGGGGGTTCAACAATGAGCAGTTCTTC	CASSLFGGFNNEQFF	.	TRBV27	TRBJ2-1	TRBD2
TGTGCCAGCAGTTTACGACAGGGGGAAAAACTGTTTTTT	CASSLRQGEKLFF	.	TRBV12-3/TRBV12-4	TRBJ1-4	TRBD1
TGTGCCAGCAGCTCTTCTAGCGAACTCCGCTACACCTTC	CASSSSSELRYTF	.	TRBV7-9	TRBJ1-2	.
TGTGCCAGCAGCTTAGGACGGGTCACTGAAGCTTTCTTT	CASSLGRVTEAFF	once	TRBV7-9	TRBJ1-1	.
TGCGCCAGCAGCTTGGACAGGAGTAATGAAAAACTGTTTTTT	CASSLDRSNEKLFF	.	TRBV5-1	TRBJ1-4	.
TGTGCCAGCAGCGTAGAACTGAACTCTGGAAACACCATATATTTT	CASSVELNSGNTIYF	.	TRBV9	TRBJ1-3	.
TGTGCCAGCAGCCCGACTTATAGTAGGAATGAAAAACTGTTTTTT	CASSPTYSRNEKLFF	.	TRBV9	TRBJ1-4	.
TGTGCCACCAGCAGAGGCCGCGGGGTGGGAGAGACCCAGTACTTC	CATSRGRGVGETQYF	.	TRBV15	TRBJ2-5	.
TGTGCCAGTAGTTCGCAACTTGGGGGACATACTGGAAACACCATATATTTT	CASSSQLGGHTGNTIYF	.	TRBV19	TRBJ1-3	.
TGTGCCAGCAGCTTATCCGGGACAGGGAGTCAGCCCCAGCATTTT	CASSLSGTGSQPQHF	few	TRBV7-2	TRBJ1-5	TRBD1
TGTGCCAGCAGCTTAGTCCAAAGGGGGCAGCTGGCTCATTCACCCCTCCACTTT	CASSLVQRGQLAHSPLHF	.	TRBV11-2	TRBJ1-6	TRBD1
TGTGCCAGCGGCTACTCCCGTGGGGGCCCCCTCCACTTT	CASGYSRGGPLHF	.	TRBV6-5	TRBJ1-6	.
TGTGCCAGCAGTGTACAGGATTCCTATGGCTACACCTTC	CASSVQDSYGYTF	.	TRBV28	TRBJ1-2	.
TGTGCCAGCAAATCGAGACAGGGGGCTTCAATATATTTT	CASKSRQGASIYF	.	TRBV7-2	TRBJ1-3	TRBD1
TGTGCCAGCAGTAAAAGCAGGGGGCAGGTGGAGACCCAGTACTTC	CASSKSRGQVETQYF	.	TRBV9	TRBJ2-5	TRBD1
TGTGCCAGCTCACCACCGGTGGTACGGGGCTACACCTTC	CASSPPVVRGYTF	.	TRBV18	TRBJ1-2	.
TGTGCCAGCAGCTTTTCAAGGGGGGGCGACAACAATCAGCCCCAGCATTTT	CASSFSRGGDNNQPQHF	.	TRBV7-9	TRBJ1-5	.
TGTGCCAGTAGTACATATACGGGGAACACTGAAGCTTTCTTT	CASSTYTGNTEAFF	.	TRBV19	TRBJ1-1	.
TGTGCCAGCAGCTTCAGGGGGCAGACTAATGAAAAACTGTTTTTT	CASSFRGQTNEKLFF	.	TRBV7-2	TRBJ1-4	TRBD1
TGTGCCAGCAGTCCTTGGACAGGGGATCAGCCCCAGCATTTT	CASSPWTGDQPQHF	.	TRBV27	TRBJ1-5	TRBD1
TGTGCCAGCAGCTTGGAAGGGGGGAACACCGGGGAGCTGTTTTTT	CASSLEGGNTGELFF	.	TRBV5-5	TRBJ2-2	.
TGTGCTAGTGGCCAAGGGGATCAGCCCCAGCATTTT	CASGQGDQPQHF	.	TRBV12-5	TRBJ1-5	.
TGTGCCAGCAGCACGACAGGGATAATACAGCCCCAGCATTTT	CASSTTGIIQPQHF	once	TRBV7-9	TRBJ1-5	TRBD1
TGTGCCAGCAGTCAGACCGGGACAAGAAACTATGGCTACACCTTC	CASSQTGTRNYGYTF	.	TRBV6-5	TRBJ1-2	.
TGCAGCGTTGAAGAGGCCCATCAAGAGACCCAGTACTTC	CSVEEAHQETQYF	.	TRBV29-1	TRBJ2-5	.
TGTGCCAGCAGGGACTACAGGGGCTATGGCTACACCTTC	CASRDYRGYGYTF	.	TRBV2	TRBJ1-2	TRBD1
TGTGCCTGGAGTGCCGGTAACTACGAGCAGTACTTC	CAWSAGNYEQYF	.	TRBV30	TRBJ2-7	.
TGTGCCAGCAGTACCCTAGCGGGGGTCGGCACAGATACGCAGTATTTT	CASSTLAGVGTDTQYF	.	TRBV6-6	TRBJ2-3	TRBD2